This record concerns one TCR beta chain sequence. Its target is unknown. These data are taken from a study of beta chain features in type 1 diabetes. General study findings and limits: Among patients, naive, central memory and Treg TCRB repertoires appeared more similar than among healthy donors. Type 1 diabetes patients showed a moderate but significant shortening of TCRB CDR3s in all four CD4+ subsets. A PCR bias possibly favoring shorter templates would apply equally to patients and controls.

Isolated RNA was reverse transcribed in full, so expressed TCRB transcripts were sequenced. Measured with immunoSEQ multiplex PCR; TCRdb has only the in-frame clones, and not every one. The profile shows about 340,000 clones, less than 15% of them singletons. The single heparinised draw taken from each donor contained roughly 110 mL of blood on average. Researchers reported sorting CD4+ naive, central memory, regulatory and stem cell-like memory cells via CD45RO/CCR7/CD25/CD127/CD95/CD27. The CDR3 extends over 15 amino acids. Germline CDR1 is MDHEN and CDR2 is SYDVKM. The J segment lost 1 base and the V segment lost 7 bases, leaving 5 bases of the junction unmatched.

The TCR originated in a woman aged 18 to 35 with type 1 diabetes. This chain links TRBV28 with TRBJ2-2; the match to TRBD2 covers 8 bases. The material sequenced was naive CD4+ T cells from blood. The CDR3 DNA follows: TGTGCCAGCAACGGGGGGGCGGTGAACACCGGGGAGCTGTTTTTT. Amino acids: CASNGGAVNTGELFF.